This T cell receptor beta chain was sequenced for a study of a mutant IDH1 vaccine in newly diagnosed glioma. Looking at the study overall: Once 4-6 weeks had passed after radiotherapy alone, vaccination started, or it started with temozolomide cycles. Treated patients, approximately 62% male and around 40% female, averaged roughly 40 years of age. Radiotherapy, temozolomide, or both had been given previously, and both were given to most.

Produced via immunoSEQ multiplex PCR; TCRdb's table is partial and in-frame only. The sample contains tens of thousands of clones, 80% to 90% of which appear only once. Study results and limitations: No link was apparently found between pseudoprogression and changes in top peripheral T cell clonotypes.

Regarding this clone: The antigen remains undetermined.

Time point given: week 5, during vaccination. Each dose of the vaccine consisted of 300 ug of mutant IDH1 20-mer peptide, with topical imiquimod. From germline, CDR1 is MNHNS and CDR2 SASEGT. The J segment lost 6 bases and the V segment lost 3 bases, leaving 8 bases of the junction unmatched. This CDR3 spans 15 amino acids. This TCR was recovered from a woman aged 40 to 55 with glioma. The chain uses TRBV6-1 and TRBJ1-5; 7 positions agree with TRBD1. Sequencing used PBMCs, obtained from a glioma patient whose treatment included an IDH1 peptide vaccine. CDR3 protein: CASSDLTGWTQPQHF. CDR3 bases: TGTGCCAGCAGTGACTTGACAGGGTGGACTCAGCCCCAGCATTTT.